Below are 3 T cell receptor beta chains sequenced from a single sample in a study of T cell clonality in common variable immunodeficiency. Study-wide results and caveats: Fewer deletions and N-nucleotide insertions were reportedly seen in common variable immunodeficiency TCR beta sequences.

Produced via immunoSEQ multiplex PCR; TCRdb's table is partial and in-frame only. This sample carries approximately 35,000 clones, none of them present only once. Their cognate antigens are unknown. Sequencing was done on a sample of peripheral blood mononuclear cells. The receptors shown here come from a human donor with common variable immunodeficiency.

This clone was detected only a few times. The read ends 3 residues shy of where the CDR3 ends; the end is completed using the germline J gene. The rearrangement links TRBV2 to TRBJ2-3; 7 nucleotides match TRBD2. With 8 bases clipped from V and 2 bases from J, the junction kept 1 base outside the gene matches. The CDR3 has 12 amino acids. The germline V gene has CDR1 SNHLY and CDR2 FYNNEI. Partial CDR3 DNA: TGTGCCAGCCGGGGGGACACAGATACG. Encoded protein: CASRGDTDT. The whole CDR3 protein reads CASRGDTDTQYF.

This clone was seen repeatedly, ten times or more. The chain's CDR3 is CASSTGTENTEAFF. The sequenced CDR3 bases are TGTGCCAGTAGTACTGGGACAGAGAACACTGAA. The rearrangement uses TRBV19 and TRBJ1-1; 7 bases match TRBD1. The CDR3 end is not reached by the read, which stops 3 residues before it; the germline J gene fills it in. This CDR3 has 14 residues. Looked up from germline, CDR1 is LNHDA and CDR2 is SQIVND (reference sequence). The V gene end was trimmed by 4 bases and the J gene end by 1 base; junction bases not matched to a gene: 3. Supplemented by reference TRBV19 and TRBJ1-1, the full variable domain reads DGGITQSPKYLFRKEGQNVTLSCEQNLNHDAMYWYRQDPGQGLRLIYYSQIVNDFQKGDIAEGYSVSREKKESFPLTVTSAQKNPTAFYLCASSTGTENTEAFFGQGTRLTVV.

The sample holds many counts of this clone. The CDR3 extends 3 residues past the end of the read, so its final part is completed from the germline J gene. The V call is TRBV7-2, the J call TRBJ1-4; D gene uncertain. The CDR3 loop spans 15 amino acids. V was cut by 0 bases and J by 8 bases, with 13 bases left in between. Per germline, CDR1 SGHTA and CDR2 FQGNSA. The CDR3 DNA, read in part, is TGTGCCAGCAGCTTAGCCGCGGGGAGGGAAGAAAAA. Its translation is CASSLAAGREEK. The CDR3 reads in full as CASSLAAGREEKLFF.